The 28 T cell receptor beta chains reported below all come from one sample, sequenced in a study of T cells in Graves' hyperthyroidism and ophthalmopathy. Amplified TCR beta CDR3 regions derived from RNA transcripts. The HTBI primer set served for first-round RT-PCR of the TCR CDR3. One entry per CDR3 protein, called by TCRdb with MiXCR from the multiplex PCR reads. The sample records 490,000 or so distinct CDR3 sequences, 20% to 25% being singletons. Material for sequencing was blood. The receptors here all came from a woman aged 65 to 85 with Graves' ophthalmopathy.

This clonotype was detected ten times or more. The V and J genes are TRBV2 and TRBJ1-5, with D tentatively TRBD1 (5 bases). The germline V gene has CDR1 SNHLY and CDR2 FYNNEI. The CDR3 length is 14 residues. Deletions cut 6 bases from V and 1 base from J, with 10 bases between. The CDR3 loop is CASSRGASNQPQHF. CDR3 DNA sequence: TGTGCCAGCAGCCGAGGGGCCAGCAATCAGCCCCAGCATTTT.

This clonotype was observed many times. V gene TRBV28 combines with J gene TRBJ2-5; D unclear. The CDR3 runs to 15 residues. CDR1 is MDHEN and CDR2 is SYDVKM in the germline V gene. Trimming took off 5 bases at V and 1 base at J, with 14 bases between the two ends. DNA for the CDR3: TGTGCCAGCAGTCGCACCCCGGGCTTCCAAGAGACCCAGTACTTC. Protein: CASSRTPGFQETQYF.

In this sample, this clonotype turned up many times. The genes are TRBV12-5 and TRBJ1-2; no clear D gene. The germline gives CDR1 LGHNT, CDR2 FRNRAP. This CDR3 spans 13 amino acids. V dropped 1 base and J dropped 4 bases, with 7 bases sitting between them. In DNA, the CDR3 is TGTGCTAGTGGTTTGGAATACACCTATGGCTACACCTTC. Protein sequence: CASGLEYTYGYTF.

A few counts support this clonotype. The rearrangement uses TRBV7-9 and TRBJ2-3; D might be TRBD2 (6 bases). CDR3 length: 14 amino acids. V was cut by 4 bases and J by 2 bases, with 10 bases left in between. Germline CDR1 is SEHNR and CDR2 is FQNEAQ (reference sequence). The CDR3 nucleotides are TGTGCCAGCAGCTCGGACTACTACACAGATACGCAGTATTTT. This sequence encodes CASSSDYYTDTQYF.

This clonotype was seen a few times. V is TRBV3-1 and J is TRBJ2-2, with D maybe TRBD1 (6 bases). CDR1 and CDR2 (germline): LGHDT, YNNKEL (reference sequence). CDR3 size: 13 residues. Trimming pared 1 base from V and 8 bases from J, leaving 8 bases between. Here the CDR3 DNA reads TGTGCCAGCAGCCAAGCAGGGGTTGGGGAGCTGTTTTTT. Translating gives CASSQAGVGELFF. Complete variable domain (other parts from reference TRBV3-1 and TRBJ2-2): DTAVSQTPKYLVTQMGNDKSIKCEQNLGHDTMYWYKQDSKKFLKIMFSYNNKELIINETVPNRFSPKSPDKAHLNLHINSLELGDSAVYFCASSQAGVGELFFGEGSRLTVL.

The CDR3 DNA reads as TGCGCCAGCAGGGACAGCCTCTACGCCGGGGAGCTGTTTTTT. It is translated as CASRDSLYAGELFF. The rearrangement uses TRBV10-1 and TRBJ2-2, with D tentatively TRBD1 (6 bases). Trimming took 6 bases from V and 6 from J, leaving 14 bases between them. The V gene's germline CDR1 is WNHNN and CDR2 SYGVQD (reference sequence). This CDR3 spans 14 amino acids.

This clonotype was recorded only once. This chain uses TRBV12-3 or TRBV12-4 with TRBJ1-4; D gene unclear. Trimming left V 3 bases short and J 8 bases short, with 7 bases between. The CDR3 runs 12 residues. The CDR3 here is CASSLAEEKLFF. DNA of the CDR3: TGTGCCAGCAGTTTGGCGGAGGAAAAACTGTTTTTT.

This clonotype was counted a few times. This chain connects TRBV20-1 to TRBJ1-6; D may be TRBD1 (5 bases). The CDR3 has 14 residues. V was pared by 6 bases and J by 13 bases, with 22 bases between. Per the germline V gene, CDR1 is DFQATT and CDR2 is SNEGSKA (reference sequence). CDR3 in DNA: TGCAGTGCGAAAGGACACATGAACCTCGGCCCCCTCCACTTT. Protein sequence: CSAKGHMNLGPLHF.

There are many counts of this clonotype. J is TRBJ1-1 and V is TRBV30; the D gene is possibly TRBD1 (6 bases). Germline CDR1 and CDR2: GTSNPN and SVGIG (reference sequence). CDR3 size: 13 residues. V lost 0 bases and J lost 4, with 9 bases in between. CDR3 nucleotides: TGTGCCTGGAGTGTTGGGGGCCTCACTGAAGCTTTCTTT. It specifies CAWSVGGLTEAFF.

There are a few counts of this clonotype. This sequence joins TRBV29-1 and TRBJ2-7; 8 bases align to TRBD2. The trim removed 7 bases at V and 0 bases at J, leaving 8 bases unmatched. This CDR3 is 14 amino acids long. In germline, CDR1 is SQVTM, CDR2 ANQGSEA. CDR3 sequence (DNA): TGCAGCGCTTCCCCGGCGGGGGGCTCCTACGAGCAGTACTTC. Translation gives CSASPAGGSYEQYF.

V is TRBV4-1 and J is TRBJ2-7; D is perhaps TRBD2 (5 bases). This CDR3 contains 16 residues. V dropped 0 bases and J dropped 4 bases, with 16 bases sitting between them. Per the germline V gene, CDR1 is MGHRA and CDR2 is YSYEKL. The CDR3 region has the DNA TGCGCCAGCAGCCAAGATTCCCAGCGGTCGCAATACGAGCAGTACTTC. Translation gives CASSQDSQRSQYEQYF.

This chain joins TRBV24-1 and TRBJ1-2; no clear D gene. V shed 1 base and J shed 8 bases, with 10 bases lying between them. This CDR3 spans 13 amino acids. Per germline, CDR1 KGHDR and CDR2 SFDVKD. CDR3 loop: CATSDFRGNGYTF. CDR3 coding DNA: TGTGCCACCAGTGATTTTCGAGGGAACGGCTACACCTTC.

The chain has TRBV5-1 and TRBJ1-2; D is uncertain. This CDR3 contains 14 residues. V lost 1 base to trimming and J lost 8 bases, with 15 bases between them. Germline values: CDR1 SGHRS, CDR2 YFSETQ. The CDR3 bases are TGCGCCAGCAGCTTGTCGGGCCTTGCGCACGGCTACACCTTC. Encoded protein: CASSLSGLAHGYTF.

This clonotype was recorded many times. The V and J genes are TRBV12-3 or TRBV12-4 and TRBJ2-2; D uncertain. This CDR3 has 14 residues. Trimming stripped 6 bases from V and 4 bases from J, with 12 bases between. CDR3 protein: CASRRDGGTGELFF. CDR3 nucleotide sequence: TGTGCCAGCAGACGCGACGGTGGCACCGGGGAGCTGTTTTTT.

This clonotype was counted ten times or more. This sequence joins TRBV6-1 and TRBJ2-1; D perhaps matches TRBD2 (6 bases). V was shortened by 5 bases and J by 2 bases, with 13 bases between the two germline ends. This CDR3 region has 15 residues. CDR1 MNHNS and CDR2 SASEGT come from the germline V gene. CDR3 loop: CASSYAAGPYNEQFF. CDR3 coding DNA: TGTGCCAGCAGTTACGCGGCGGGACCCTACAATGAGCAGTTCTTC.

The chain recombines TRBV3-1 with TRBJ2-3; unclear D gene. The length of the CDR3 is 15 residues. Looked up from germline, CDR1 is LGHDT and CDR2 is YNNKEL (reference sequence). V lost 1 base and J lost 1, with 9 bases in between. CDR3 residues: CASSQVGWGTDTQYF. Here the CDR3 DNA reads TGTGCCAGCAGCCAAGTTGGCTGGGGCACAGATACGCAGTATTTT.

This clonotype was recorded many times. The chain employs TRBV20-1 and TRBJ1-1, with D unresolved. This CDR3 contains 13 residues. Germline V gene sequence: CDR1 DFQATT, CDR2 SNEGSKA (reference sequence). Trimming pared 6 bases from V and 0 bases from J, leaving 11 bases between. The CDR3 loop is CSAAAVMNTEAFF. The CDR3 bases are TGCAGTGCCGCAGCCGTTATGAACACTGAAGCTTTCTTT.

Ten or more counts support this clonotype. The V call is TRBV2, the J call TRBJ2-7, with 7 bases that match TRBD1. There are 14 residues in the CDR3. Trimming at V came to 8 bases and at J to 3 bases, leaving 10 bases not matched to a gene. Germline CDR1 and CDR2: SNHLY and FYNNEI. CDR3 DNA: TGTGCCAGCGCAGTCCGGACAGGTCACTACGAGCAGTACTTC. This codes for CASAVRTGHYEQYF.

This chain connects TRBV6-1 to TRBJ2-1; unclear D gene. Per the germline V gene, CDR1 is MNHNS and CDR2 is SASEGT. V lost 2 bases and J 6 bases, leaving 5 bases between the germline ends. This CDR3 has 12 residues. CDR3 protein: CASSESSNEQFF. CDR3 DNA sequence: TGTGCCAGCAGTGAATCCAGCAATGAGCAGTTCTTC.

The sample holds a few counts of this clonotype. V and J are TRBV30 and TRBJ1-4; 9 positions agree with TRBD1. Germline values: CDR1 GTSNPN, CDR2 SVGIG (reference sequence). V shed 2 bases, J shed 7 bases, and the junction held 8 bases outside the gene matches. This CDR3 comprises 15 residues. CDR3: CAWSSWTGETEKLFF. In DNA, the CDR3 is TGTGCCTGGAGTTCTTGGACAGGGGAGACTGAAAAACTGTTTTTT.

As to this clonotype: The conserved closing phenylalanine or tryptophan is absent in this CDR3, likely reflecting a read error. This sequence joins TRBV14 and TRBJ2-5; TRBD1 is a possible D gene (5 bases). V lost 5 bases and J 0 bases, leaving 13 bases between the germline ends. Germline V CDR1 and CDR2: SGHDN, FVKESK. This CDR3 comprises 15 residues. This CDR3 reads CASSFDSLYQETQYS. The DNA of the CDR3 is TGTGCCAGCAGCTTCGACAGTTTGTACCAAGAGACCCAGTACTCC.

This clonotype has a handful of counts. This chain joins TRBV30 and TRBJ2-5, with 11 nucleotides matching TRBD2. Germline-derived CDR1 and CDR2 are GTSNPN and SVGIG (reference sequence). V was pared by 4 bases and J by 5 bases, with 6 bases of the junction left unmatched. This CDR3 spans 14 amino acids. CDR3 amino acids: CAWNLAGGPETQYF. For the CDR3, the DNA is TGTGCCTGGAACCTAGCGGGAGGACCGGAGACCCAGTACTTC.

The chain joins TRBV4-1 to TRBJ1-1; D gene ambiguous. Germline CDR1 MGHRA, CDR2 YSYEKL. V was pared by 0 bases and J by 4 bases, with 6 bases between. The CDR3 covers 13 residues. The CDR3 sequence: CASSQDRRTEAFF. The CDR3 DNA follows: TGCGCCAGCAGCCAAGACAGGCGCACTGAAGCTTTCTTT.

This clonotype was observed many times. This chain's CDR3 is CASSMTSGSRADTQYF. CDR3 nucleotide sequence: TGTGCCAGCAGTATGACTAGCGGGAGTCGCGCAGATACGCAGTATTTT. The chain employs TRBV11-1 and TRBJ2-3; TRBD2 matches at 12 bases. This CDR3 has 16 amino acids. From germline, CDR1 is SGHAT and CDR2 FQDESV (reference sequence). Trimming took 6 bases from V and 4 from J; bases not matched to a gene: 8. The complete variable domain, with remaining parts taken from reference TRBV11-1 and TRBJ2-3, reads EAEVAQSPRYKITEKSQAVAFWCDPISGHATLYWYRQILGQGPELLVQFQDESVVDDSQLPKDRFSAERLKGVDSTLKIQPAELGDSAMYLCASSMTSGSRADTQYFGPGTRLTVL.

This chain connects TRBV9 to TRBJ1-1, with D perhaps matching TRBD1 (5 bases). V was trimmed by 4 bases and J by 1 base, leaving 14 bases between them. Germline V lookup: CDR1 SGDLS, CDR2 YYNGEE. CDR3 size: 15 residues. The CDR3 here is CASSPHGQTNTEAFF. The DNA of the CDR3 is TGTGCCAGCAGCCCCCACGGACAAACGAACACTGAAGCTTTCTTT.

Many counts were recorded for this clonotype. The chain links TRBV5-1 to TRBJ2-1, with D unresolved. Germline V gives CDR1 SGHRS, CDR2 YFSETQ. The CDR3 runs to 10 residues. V was trimmed by 3 bases and J by 6 bases, leaving 1 base between them. The CDR3 DNA reads TGCGCCAGCAGCTCCAATGAGCAGTTCTTC. As protein: CASSSNEQFF.

This clonotype came up a few times. This chain joins TRBV18 and TRBJ1-2; 7 nucleotides agree with TRBD1. The CDR3 has 14 residues. Losses at the gene ends were 8 bases for V and 0 bases for J; bases not matched to a gene: 6. Per germline, CDR1 KGHSH and CDR2 LQKENI. CDR3 region: CASLPGTANYGYTF. The CDR3 region has the DNA TGTGCCAGCCTCCCCGGGACAGCTAACTATGGCTACACCTTC.

The chain is built from TRBV3-1 and TRBJ1-2; D remains unclear. The CDR3 runs to 14 residues. Trimming cost V 4 bases and J 4 bases, with 13 bases left between them. Germline V gene sequence: CDR1 LGHDT, CDR2 YNNKEL (reference sequence). The CDR3 nucleotides read TGTGCCAGCAGCCCCCTCTTAGACGGCTATGGCTACACCTTC. Protein sequence: CASSPLLDGYGYTF.